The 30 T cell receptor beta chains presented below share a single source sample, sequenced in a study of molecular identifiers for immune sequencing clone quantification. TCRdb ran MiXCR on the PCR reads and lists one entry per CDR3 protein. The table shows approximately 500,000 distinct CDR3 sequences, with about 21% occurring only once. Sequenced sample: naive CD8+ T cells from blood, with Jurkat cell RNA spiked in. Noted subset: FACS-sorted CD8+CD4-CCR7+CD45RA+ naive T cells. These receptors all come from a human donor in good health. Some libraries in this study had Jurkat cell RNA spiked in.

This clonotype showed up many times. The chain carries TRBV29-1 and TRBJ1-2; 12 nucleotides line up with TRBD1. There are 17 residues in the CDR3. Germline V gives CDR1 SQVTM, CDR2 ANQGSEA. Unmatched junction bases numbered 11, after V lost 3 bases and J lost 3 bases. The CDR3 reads CSVDPRDRGRIDYGYTF. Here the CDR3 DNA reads TGCAGCGTTGACCCACGGGACAGGGGGCGGATCGACTATGGCTACACCTTC. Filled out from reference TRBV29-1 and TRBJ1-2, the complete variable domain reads SAVISQKPSRDICQRGTSLTIQCQVDSQVTMMFWYRQQPGQSLTLIATANQGSEATYESGFVIDKFPISRPNLTFSTLTVSNMSPEDSSIYLCSVDPRDRGRIDYGYTFGSGTRLTVV.

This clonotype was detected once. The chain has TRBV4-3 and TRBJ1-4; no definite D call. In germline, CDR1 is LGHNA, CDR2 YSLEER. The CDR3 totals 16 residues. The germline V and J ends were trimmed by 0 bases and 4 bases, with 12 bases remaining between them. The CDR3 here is CASSQDKFRLNEKLFF. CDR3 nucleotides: TGCGCCAGCAGCCAAGATAAATTCAGGCTTAATGAAAAACTGTTTTTT.

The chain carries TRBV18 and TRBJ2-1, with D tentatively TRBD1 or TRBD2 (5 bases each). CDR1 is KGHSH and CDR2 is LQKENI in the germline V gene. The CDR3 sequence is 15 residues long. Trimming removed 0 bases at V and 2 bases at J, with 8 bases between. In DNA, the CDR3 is TGTGCCAGCTCACCACCGGGACCAGCCTACAATGAGCAGTTCTTC. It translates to CASSPPGPAYNEQFF.

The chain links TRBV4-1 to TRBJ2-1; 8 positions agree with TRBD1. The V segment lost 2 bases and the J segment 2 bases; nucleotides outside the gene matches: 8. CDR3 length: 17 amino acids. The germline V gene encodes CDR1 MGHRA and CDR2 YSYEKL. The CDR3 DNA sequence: TGCGCCAGCAGCCAAATACAGACAGGGGAGACCTACAATGAGCAGTTCTTC. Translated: CASSQIQTGETYNEQFF.

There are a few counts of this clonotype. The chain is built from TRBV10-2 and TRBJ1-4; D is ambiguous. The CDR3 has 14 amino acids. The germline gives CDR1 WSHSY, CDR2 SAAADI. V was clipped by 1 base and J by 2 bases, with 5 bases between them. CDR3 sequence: CASSEWRTNEKLFF. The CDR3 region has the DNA TGCGCCAGCAGTGAGTGGCGTACTAATGAAAAACTGTTTTTT.

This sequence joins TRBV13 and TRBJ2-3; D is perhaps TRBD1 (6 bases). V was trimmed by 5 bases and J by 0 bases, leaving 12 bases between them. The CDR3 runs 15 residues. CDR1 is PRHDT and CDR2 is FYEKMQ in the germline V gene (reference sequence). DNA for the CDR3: TGTGCCAGCAGCGCCCGACAGGAGAGCACAGATACGCAGTATTTT. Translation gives CASSARQESTDTQYF.

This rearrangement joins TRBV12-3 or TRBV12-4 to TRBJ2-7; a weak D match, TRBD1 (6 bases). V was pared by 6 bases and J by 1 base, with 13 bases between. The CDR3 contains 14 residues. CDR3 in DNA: TGTGCCAGCAGGTCGGGACACGGATCCTACGAGCAGTACTTC. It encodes CASRSGHGSYEQYF.

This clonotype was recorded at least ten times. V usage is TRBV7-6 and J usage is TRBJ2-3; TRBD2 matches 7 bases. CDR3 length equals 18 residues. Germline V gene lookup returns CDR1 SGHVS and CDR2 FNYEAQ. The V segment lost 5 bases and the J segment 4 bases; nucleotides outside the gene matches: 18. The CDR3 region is CASSALTTMAGVADTQYF. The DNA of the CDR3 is TGTGCCAGCAGCGCTCTTACTACTATGGCGGGGGTTGCAGATACGCAGTATTTT.

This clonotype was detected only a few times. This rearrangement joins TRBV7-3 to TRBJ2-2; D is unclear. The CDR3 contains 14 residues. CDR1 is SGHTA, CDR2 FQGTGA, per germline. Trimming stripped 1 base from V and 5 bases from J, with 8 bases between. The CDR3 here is CASSLSGGTGELFF. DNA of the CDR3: TGTGCCAGCAGCTTAAGCGGCGGAACCGGGGAGCTGTTTTTT.

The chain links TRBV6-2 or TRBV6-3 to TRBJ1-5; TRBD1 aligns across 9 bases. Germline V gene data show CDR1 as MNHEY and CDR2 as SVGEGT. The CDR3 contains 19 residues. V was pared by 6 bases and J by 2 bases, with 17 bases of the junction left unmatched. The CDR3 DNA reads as TGTGCCAGCAGCTACGAGAGGGACAGGGCAATATGGGGCAATCAGCCCCAGCATTTT. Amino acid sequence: CASSYERDRAIWGNQPQHF.

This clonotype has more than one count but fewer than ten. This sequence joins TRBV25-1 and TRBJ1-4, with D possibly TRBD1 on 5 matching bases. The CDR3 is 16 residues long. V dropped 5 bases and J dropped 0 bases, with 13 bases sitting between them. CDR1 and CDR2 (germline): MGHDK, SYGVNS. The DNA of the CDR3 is TGTGCCAGCAGTACTCCCGGGGGAGCAACTAATGAAAAACTGTTTTTT. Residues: CASSTPGGATNEKLFF.

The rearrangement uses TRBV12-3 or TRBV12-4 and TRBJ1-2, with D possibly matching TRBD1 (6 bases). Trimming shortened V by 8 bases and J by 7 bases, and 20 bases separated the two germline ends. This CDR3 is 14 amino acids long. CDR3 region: CASGSRDGTSGYTF. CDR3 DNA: TGTGCCAGCGGGTCCAGAGACGGGACATCTGGCTACACCTTC.

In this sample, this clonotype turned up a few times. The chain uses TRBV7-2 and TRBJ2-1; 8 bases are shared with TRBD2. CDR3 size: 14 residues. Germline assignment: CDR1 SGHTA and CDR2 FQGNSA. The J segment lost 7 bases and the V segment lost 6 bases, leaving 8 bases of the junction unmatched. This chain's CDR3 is CASRAGDSRNEQFF. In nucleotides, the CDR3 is TGTGCCAGCAGAGCGGGAGATTCTAGGAATGAGCAGTTCTTC.

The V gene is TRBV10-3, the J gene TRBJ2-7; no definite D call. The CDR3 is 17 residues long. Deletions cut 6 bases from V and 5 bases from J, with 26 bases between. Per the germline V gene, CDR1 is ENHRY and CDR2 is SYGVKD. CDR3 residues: CAISTPNRGASKDEQYF. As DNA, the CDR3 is TGTGCCATCAGCACTCCCAATCGCGGTGCTAGTAAGGACGAGCAGTACTTC.

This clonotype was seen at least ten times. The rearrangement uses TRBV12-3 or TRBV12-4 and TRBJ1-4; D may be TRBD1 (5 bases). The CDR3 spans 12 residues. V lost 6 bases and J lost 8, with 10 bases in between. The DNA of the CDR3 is TGTGCCAGCAGCCGGGACGCAGAAAAACTGTTTTTT. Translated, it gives CASSRDAEKLFF.

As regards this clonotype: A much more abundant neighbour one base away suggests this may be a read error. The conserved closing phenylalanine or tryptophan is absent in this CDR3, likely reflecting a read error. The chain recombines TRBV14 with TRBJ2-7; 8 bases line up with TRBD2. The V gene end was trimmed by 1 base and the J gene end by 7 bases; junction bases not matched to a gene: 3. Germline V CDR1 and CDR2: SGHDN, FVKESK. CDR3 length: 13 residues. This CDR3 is CASSQGLAREQYL. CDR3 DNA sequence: TGTGCCAGCAGCCAAGGACTAGCGAGGGAGCAGTACCTC.

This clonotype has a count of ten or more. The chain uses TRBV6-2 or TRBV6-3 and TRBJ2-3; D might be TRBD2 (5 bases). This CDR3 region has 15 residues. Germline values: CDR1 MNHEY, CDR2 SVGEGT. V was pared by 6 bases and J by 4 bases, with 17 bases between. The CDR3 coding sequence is TGTGCCAGCAGCCTCGCCGGCCAGAGGGCAGATACGCAGTATTTT. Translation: CASSLAGQRADTQYF.

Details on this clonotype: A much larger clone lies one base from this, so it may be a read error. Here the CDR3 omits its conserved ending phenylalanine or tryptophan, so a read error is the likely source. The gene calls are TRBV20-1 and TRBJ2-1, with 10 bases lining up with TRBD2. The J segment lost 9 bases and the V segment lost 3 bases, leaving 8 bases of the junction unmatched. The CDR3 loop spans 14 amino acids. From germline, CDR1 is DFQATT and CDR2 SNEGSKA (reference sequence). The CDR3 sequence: CSARRLRTSGEQFL. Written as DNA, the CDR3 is TGCAGTGCTAGGCGTCTCCGGACTAGCGGTGAGCAGTTCCTC.

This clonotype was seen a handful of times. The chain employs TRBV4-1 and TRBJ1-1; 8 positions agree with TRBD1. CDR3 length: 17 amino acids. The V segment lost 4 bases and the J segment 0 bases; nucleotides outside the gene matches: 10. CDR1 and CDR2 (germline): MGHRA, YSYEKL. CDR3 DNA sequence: TGCGCCAGCAGCCTTCAGGGGGCCTGGACTATGAACACTGAAGCTTTCTTT. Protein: CASSLQGAWTMNTEAFF.

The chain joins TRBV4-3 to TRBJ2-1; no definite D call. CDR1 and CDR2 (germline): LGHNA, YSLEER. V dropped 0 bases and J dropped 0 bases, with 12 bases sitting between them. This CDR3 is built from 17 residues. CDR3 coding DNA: TGCGCCAGCAGCCAAGATCGGACGGCGAGCTCCTACAATGAGCAGTTCTTC. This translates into CASSQDRTASSYNEQFF.

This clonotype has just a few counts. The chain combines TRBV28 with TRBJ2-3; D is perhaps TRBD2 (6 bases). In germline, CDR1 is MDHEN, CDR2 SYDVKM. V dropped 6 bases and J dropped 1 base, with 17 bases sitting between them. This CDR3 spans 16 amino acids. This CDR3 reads CASSLFTSQGTDTQYF. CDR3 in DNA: TGTGCCAGCAGCCTCTTTACTAGCCAGGGCACAGATACGCAGTATTTT.

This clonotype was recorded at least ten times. The CDR3 loop reads CASSTGGDEKLFF. In DNA, the CDR3 is TGTGCCAGCAGTACAGGGGGCGATGAAAAACTGTTTTTT. The chain links TRBV28 to TRBJ1-4, with TRBD1 matching over 9 bases. With 5 bases clipped from V and 6 bases from J, the junction kept 1 base outside the gene matches. The CDR3 has 13 amino acids. The germline CDR1 and CDR2 sequences are MDHEN and SYDVKM. Drawing the rest from reference TRBV28 and TRBJ1-4, the complete variable domain is DVKVTQSSRYLVKRTGEKVFLECVQDMDHENMFWYRQDPGLGLRLIYFSYDVKMKEKGDIPEGYSVSREKKERFSLILESASTNQTSMYLCASSTGGDEKLFFGSGTQLSVL.

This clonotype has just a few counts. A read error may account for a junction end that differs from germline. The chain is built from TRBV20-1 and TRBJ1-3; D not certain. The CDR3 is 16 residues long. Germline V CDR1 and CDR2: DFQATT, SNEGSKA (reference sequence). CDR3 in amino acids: CSARDADRLINHIPRF. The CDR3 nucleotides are TGCAGTGCTAGAGACGCCGACCGGTTGATTAACCATATACCCCGCTTT.

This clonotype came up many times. The CDR3 here is CATSTVSTGELFF. CDR3 in DNA: TGTGCCACCAGCACAGTATCCACCGGGGAGCTGTTTTTT. The J gene is TRBJ2-2, the V gene TRBV15; D is ambiguous. This CDR3 is built from 13 residues. The ends were cut back, 4 bases at V and 4 bases at J, with 7 bases in the middle. In germline, CDR1 is LNHNV, CDR2 YYDKDF (reference sequence).

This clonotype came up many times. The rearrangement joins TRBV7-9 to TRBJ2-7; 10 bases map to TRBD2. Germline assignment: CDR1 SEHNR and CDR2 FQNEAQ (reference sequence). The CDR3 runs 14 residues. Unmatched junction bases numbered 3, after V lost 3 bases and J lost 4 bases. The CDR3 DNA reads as TGTGCCAGCAGCTTTGGAGCGGGAGGGTACGAGCAGTACTTC. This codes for CASSFGAGGYEQYF.

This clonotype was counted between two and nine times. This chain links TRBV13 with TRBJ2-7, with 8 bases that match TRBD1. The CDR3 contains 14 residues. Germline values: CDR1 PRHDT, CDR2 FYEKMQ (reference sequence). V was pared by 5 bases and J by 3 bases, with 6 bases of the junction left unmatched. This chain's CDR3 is CASSPDRVLYEQYF. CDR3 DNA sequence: TGTGCCAGCAGCCCGGACAGGGTGCTCTACGAGCAGTACTTC.

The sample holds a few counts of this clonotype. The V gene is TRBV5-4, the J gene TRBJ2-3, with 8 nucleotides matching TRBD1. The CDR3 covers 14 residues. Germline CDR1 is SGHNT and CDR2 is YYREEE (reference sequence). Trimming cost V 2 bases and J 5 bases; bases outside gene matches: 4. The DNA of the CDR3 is TGTGCCAGCAGCTTCGGGACAGGAGAAGATACGCAGTATTTT. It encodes CASSFGTGEDTQYF.

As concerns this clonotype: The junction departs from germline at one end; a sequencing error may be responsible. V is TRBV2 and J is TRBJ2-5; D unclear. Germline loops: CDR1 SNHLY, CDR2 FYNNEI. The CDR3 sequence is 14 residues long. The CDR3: CASSPERAQEAQYF. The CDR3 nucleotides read TGTGCCAGCAGTCCTGAGCGTGCCCAAGAGGCCCAGTACTTC.

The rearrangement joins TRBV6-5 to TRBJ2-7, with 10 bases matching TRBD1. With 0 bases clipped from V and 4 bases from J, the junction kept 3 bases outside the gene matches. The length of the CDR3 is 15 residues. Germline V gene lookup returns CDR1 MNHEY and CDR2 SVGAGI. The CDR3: CASSYSGQGGYEQYF. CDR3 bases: TGTGCCAGCAGTTACTCAGGACAGGGGGGGTACGAGCAGTACTTC.

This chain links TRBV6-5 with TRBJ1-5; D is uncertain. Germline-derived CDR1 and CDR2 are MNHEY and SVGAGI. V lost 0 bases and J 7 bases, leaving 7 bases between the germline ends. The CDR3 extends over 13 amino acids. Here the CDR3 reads CASSYSNSQPQHF. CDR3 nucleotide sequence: TGTGCCAGCAGTTACTCGAATAGCCAGCCCCAGCATTTT.